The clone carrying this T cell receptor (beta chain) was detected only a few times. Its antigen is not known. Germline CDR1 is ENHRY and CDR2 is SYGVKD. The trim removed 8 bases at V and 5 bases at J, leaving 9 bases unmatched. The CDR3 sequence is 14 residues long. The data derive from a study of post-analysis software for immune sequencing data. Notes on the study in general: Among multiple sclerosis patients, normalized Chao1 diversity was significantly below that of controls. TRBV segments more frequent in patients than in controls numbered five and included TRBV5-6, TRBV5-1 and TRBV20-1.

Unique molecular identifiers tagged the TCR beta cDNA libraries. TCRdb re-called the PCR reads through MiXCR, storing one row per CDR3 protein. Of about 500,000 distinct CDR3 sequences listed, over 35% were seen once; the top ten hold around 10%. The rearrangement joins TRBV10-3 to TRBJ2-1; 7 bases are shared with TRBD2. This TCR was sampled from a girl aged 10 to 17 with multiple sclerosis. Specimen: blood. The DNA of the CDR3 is TGTGCCATCCAGCGGGATCGACTTGACAATGAGCAGTTCTTC. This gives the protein CAIQRDRLDNEQFF.